These 32 T cell receptor beta chains originate from one sample sequenced in a study of beta chain features in type 1 diabetes. The isolated RNA, all of it, was reverse transcribed, so expressed TCRB transcripts were what got sequenced. Generated by immunoSEQ multiplex PCR, the TCRdb table keeps only in-frame clones and is missing some. This sample has under 250,000 clones, with under 13% found just once. Sequencing was performed on central memory CD4+ T cells from blood. Every receptor here comes from a man aged 18-30 years in good health.

About this clone itself: The germline gene is not matched at one end of the junction; a read error may be the cause. CDR3 protein: CATSRQGQADNKQFF. CDR3 nucleotides: TGTGCCACCAGCAGACAGGGACAGGCGGACAATAAGCAGTTCTTC. The V call is TRBV15, the J call TRBJ2-1; 8 bases are a match to TRBD1. CDR3 length: 15 residues. Germline values: CDR1 LNHNV, CDR2 YYDKDF (reference sequence). Supplemented by reference TRBV15 and TRBJ2-1, the full variable domain reads DAMVIQNPRYQVTQFGKPVTLSCSQTLNHNVMYWYQQKSSQAPKLLFHYYDKDFNNEADTPDNFQSRRPNTSFCFLDIRSPGLGDTAMYLCATSRQGQADNKQFFGPGTRLTVL.

The rearrangement joins TRBV19 to TRBJ1-2; 8 bases align to TRBD1. The CDR3 is 16 residues long. J was trimmed by 7 bases and V by 5 bases; bases with no gene match: 15. Germline lookup yields CDR1 LNHDA and CDR2 SQIVND (reference sequence). The CDR3 spells CASSANIGQGARGYTF. In DNA form, the CDR3 reads TGTGCCAGTAGTGCCAATATTGGGCAGGGGGCGCGTGGCTACACCTTC.

The chain employs TRBV2 and TRBJ1-2; D is ambiguous. The germline CDR1 and CDR2 sequences are SNHLY and FYNNEI. The CDR3 has 12 residues. Trimming removed 5 bases from V and 4 bases from J, with 8 bases in between. As DNA, the CDR3 is TGTGCCAGCAGTTCAGAGACCTATGGCTACACCTTC. Translation gives CASSSETYGYTF.

This chain joins TRBV7-6 and TRBJ2-3, with 7 bases aligning to TRBD2. The CDR3 runs to 13 residues. Germline V CDR1 and CDR2: SGHVS, FNYEAQ. Trimming cost V 6 bases and J 4 bases; bases outside gene matches: 4. The CDR3 DNA is TGTGCCAGCAGGCCCGCGGGGGCAGATACGCAGTATTTT. The encoded protein is CASRPAGADTQYF.

This clone came up a few times. The chain links TRBV5-1 to TRBJ2-3, with 12 positions matching TRBD2. Looked up from germline, CDR1 is SGHRS and CDR2 is YFSETQ. V lost 3 bases and J lost 3; bases outside the gene matches: 5. The CDR3 spans 16 residues. CDR3 region: CASSSRLAGETDTQYF. The CDR3 nucleotides are TGCGCCAGCAGCTCCCGACTAGCGGGAGAAACAGATACGCAGTATTTT.

The chain has TRBV25-1 and TRBJ1-4, with 8 nucleotides matching TRBD1. V gave up 6 bases and J gave up 7 bases; unmatched junction bases: 4. This CDR3 spans 13 amino acids. CDR1 is MGHDK and CDR2 is SYGVNS in the germline V gene. The chain's CDR3 is CASSDRGSEKLFF. In DNA, the CDR3 is TGTGCCAGCAGCGACAGGGGTAGTGAAAAACTGTTTTTT.

This clone has only one observation. The chain couples TRBV7-6 to TRBJ2-3; 11 bases are a match to TRBD1. The germline gives CDR1 SGHVS, CDR2 FNYEAQ. There are 18 residues in the CDR3. V dropped 4 bases and J dropped 3; count of bases not matched to a gene: 12. The CDR3 DNA reads TGTGCCAGCAGCTCCCCAGGTGGTGGGACAGGGGGTACAGATACGCAGTATTTT. Amino acids: CASSSPGGGTGGTDTQYF.

There are a few counts of this clone. The V call is TRBV28, the J call TRBJ1-1; D is unresolved. V lost 2 bases, J lost 0 bases, and 7 bases lay in between. Germline V CDR1 and CDR2: MDHEN, SYDVKM. This CDR3 spans 14 amino acids. The CDR3 DNA follows: TGTGCCAGCAGTTTAATCACAGTGAACACTGAAGCTTTCTTT. Amino acids: CASSLITVNTEAFF.

A few counts support this clone. J is TRBJ2-5 and V is TRBV30; D may be TRBD1 or TRBD2 (5 bases each). CDR3 length equals 13 residues. V lost 8 bases and J lost 2, with 15 bases in between. CDR1 is GTSNPN, CDR2 SVGIG, per germline (reference sequence). Written as DNA, the CDR3 is TGTGCCGTCGCCCGGGACCCTCAAGAGACCCAGTACTTC. This codes for CAVARDPQETQYF. Using reference TRBV30 and TRBJ2-5 for the parts outside the CDR3, the full variable domain is SQTIHQWPATLVQPVGSPLSLECTVEGTSNPNLYWYRQAAGRGLQLLFYSVGIGQISSEVPQNLSASRPQDRQFILSSKKLLLSDSGFYLCAVARDPQETQYFGPGTRLLVL.

This clone was found a few times. This probably arose from a read error, given a far larger clone one base away. The sample contains more than one DNA sequence encoding this CDR3. The chain couples TRBV7-2 to TRBJ2-1; 8 bases are shared with TRBD2. CDR3 length equals 16 residues. V was clipped by 0 bases and J by 2 bases; unmatched bases: 3. Germline CDR1 reads SGHTA; CDR2 reads FQGNSA. The chain's CDR3 is CASSLALAGTYNEQFF. As DNA, the CDR3 is TGTGCCAGCAGCTTAGCGCTAGCGGGTACCTACAATGAGCAGTTCTTC.

The chain joins TRBV4-1 to TRBJ2-7, with 10 bases fitting TRBD2. This CDR3 region has 16 residues. Germline V gives CDR1 MGHRA, CDR2 YSYEKL. V gave up 1 base and J gave up 0 bases; unmatched junction bases: 3. The CDR3 region is CASSQAGTSASYEQYF. CDR3 nucleotides: TGCGCCAGCAGCCAAGCTGGGACTAGCGCCTCCTACGAGCAGTACTTC.

The sample holds many counts of this clone. This rearrangement joins TRBV5-1 to TRBJ2-7, with 10 bases matching TRBD2. The CDR3 consists of 15 residues. The V gene's germline CDR1 is SGHRS and CDR2 YFSETQ. V lost 5 bases to trimming and J lost 3 bases; unmatched junction nucleotides: 8. This chain's CDR3 is CASSREASGSYEQYF. CDR3 DNA: TGCGCCAGCAGTCGGGAGGCTAGCGGGAGCTACGAGCAGTACTTC.

This clone was observed a few times. The chain links TRBV2 to TRBJ2-3; a weak D match, TRBD1 (5 bases). Trimming shortened V by 5 bases and J by 5 bases, and 20 bases separated the two germline ends. The germline gives CDR1 SNHLY, CDR2 FYNNEI. The CDR3 has 16 amino acids. CDR3 in DNA: TGTGCCAGCAGTCCTCTTTATCAGGGCCGGCTAGATACGCAGTATTTT. Translation: CASSPLYQGRLDTQYF.

This clone was recorded a few times. The J gene is TRBJ2-1, the V gene TRBV6-6; 7 bases line up with TRBD2. The V gene's germline CDR1 is MNHNY and CDR2 SVGAGI (reference sequence). The CDR3 length is 15 residues. With 5 bases clipped from V and 7 bases from J, the junction kept 11 bases outside the gene matches. The CDR3 sequence is CASSGGGAGENEQFF. CDR3 nucleotides: TGTGCCAGCAGTGGCGGCGGGGCGGGAGAGAATGAGCAGTTCTTC.

This clone was observed at least ten times. V gene TRBV11-2 combines with J gene TRBJ2-1; 12 nucleotides line up with TRBD2. V was clipped by 2 bases and J by 10 bases; unmatched bases: 6. Germline V gene sequence: CDR1 SGHAT, CDR2 FQNNGV. The CDR3 runs to 15 residues. The CDR3 is CASSLLAGGPGEQFF. The CDR3 nucleotides are TGTGCCAGCAGCTTACTAGCGGGAGGGCCGGGGGAGCAGTTCTTC. Full variable domain (remainder filled in from reference TRBV11-2 and TRBJ2-1): EAGVAQSPRYKIIEKRQSVAFWCNPISGHATLYWYQQILGQGPKLLIQFQNNGVVDDSQLPKDRFSAERLKGVDSTLKIQPAKLEDSAVYLCASSLLAGGPGEQFFGPGTRLTVL.

Points on this clone: Other DNA sequences in this specimen translate into the identical CDR3. This rearrangement joins TRBV5-1 to TRBJ1-1; 8 nucleotides align to TRBD1. The trim removed 3 bases at V and 3 bases at J, leaving 1 base unmatched. Germline V gene sequence: CDR1 SGHRS, CDR2 YFSETQ. This CDR3 is 13 amino acids long. CDR3 DNA: TGCGCCAGCAGCTCGACAGGGGACACTGAAGCTTTCTTT. Translating gives CASSSTGDTEAFF. Variable domain in full (rest from reference TRBV5-1 and TRBJ1-1): KAGVTQTPRYLIKTRGQQVTLSCSPISGHRSVSWYQQTPGQGLQFLFEYFSETQRNKGNFPGRFSGRQFSNSRSEMNVSTLELGDSALYLCASSSTGDTEAFFGQGTRLTVV.

This clone was found many times. One end of the junction varies from germline; a read error may be responsible. Additional DNA sequences in this sample encode the identical CDR3. J is TRBJ1-1 and V is TRBV7-7; 7 bases map to TRBD1. Germline assignment: CDR1 SSHAT and CDR2 FNYEAQ (reference sequence). The CDR3 sequence is 13 residues long. For the CDR3, the DNA is TGTGCTAGCAGCGTCGACAGGGACACTGAAGCTTTCTTT. Protein sequence: CASSVDRDTEAFF.

This clone was counted a few times. This chain links TRBV9 with TRBJ2-5; 16 nucleotides match TRBD2. After removal of 0 bases from V and 5 bases from J, the junction contained 1 base not matched to a gene. CDR3 size: 16 residues. Germline CDR1 reads SGDLS; CDR2 reads YYNGEE. CDR3 DNA: TGTGCCAGCAGCGTAGCGGGACTAGCGGGAGGGGAGACCCAGTACTTC. Residues: CASSVAGLAGGETQYF.

The chain has TRBV5-1 and TRBJ2-1; 7 positions match TRBD1. The CDR3 spans 14 residues. V shed 3 bases and J 6 bases; nucleotides not matched to a gene: 6. Germline CDR1 and CDR2: SGHRS and YFSETQ. The CDR3 DNA reads as TGCGCCAGCAGCTGGGACAGCCCGTCCAATGAGCAGTTCTTC. It is translated as CASSWDSPSNEQFF.

This clone was counted between two and nine times. The chain links TRBV2 to TRBJ1-1, with no clear D. Germline assignment: CDR1 SNHLY and CDR2 FYNNEI. The V end was cut by 6 bases, the J end by 4 bases, with 12 bases between. CDR3 length equals 13 residues. The CDR3 region has the DNA TGTGCCAGCAGCGAGAGCTTGGGCACTGAAGCTTTCTTT. This encodes CASSESLGTEAFF.

J is TRBJ2-7 and V is TRBV7-3; D is tentatively TRBD1 or TRBD2 (5 bases each). The ends were cut back, 5 bases at V and 3 bases at J, with 17 bases in the middle. CDR1 and CDR2 from the germline V gene are SGHTA and FQGTGA. The CDR3 loop spans 15 amino acids. The CDR3 DNA reads as TGTGCCAGCAGCCCTCACCGGGACGGGGACTACGAGCAGTACTTC. As protein: CASSPHRDGDYEQYF.

This clone has a handful of counts. The chain recombines TRBV5-1 with TRBJ2-1; tentatively, D is TRBD1 or TRBD2 (5 bases each). The CDR3 runs 15 residues. Trimming removed 3 bases from V and 4 bases from J, with 14 bases in between. Germline CDR1 is SGHRS and CDR2 is YFSETQ. The CDR3 loop reads CASSWDVSEYNEQFF. The CDR3 DNA follows: TGCGCCAGCAGCTGGGACGTCTCGGAGTACAATGAGCAGTTCTTC.

This clone has a handful of counts. The gene calls are TRBV19 and TRBJ2-1; 8 nucleotides match TRBD2. The V and J ends lost 6 bases and 3 bases, in that order; junction bases with no gene match: 16. The CDR3 contains 18 residues. Germline V gene data show CDR1 as LNHDA and CDR2 as SQIVND (reference sequence). The CDR3 is CASSPSILAGGLYNEQFF. Written as DNA, the CDR3 is TGTGCCAGTAGCCCATCGATCCTAGCGGGCGGTCTCTACAATGAGCAGTTCTTC.

The CDR3 is CSVEVVRGMQYF. The DNA for the CDR3 is TGCAGCGTTGAAGTTGTCAGGGGGATGCAGTACTTC. The chain recombines TRBV29-1 with TRBJ2-7; 7 bases align to TRBD1. Trimming took 1 base from V and 9 from J; bases not matched to a gene: 6. Germline V lookup: CDR1 SQVTM, CDR2 ANQGSEA. CDR3 length: 12 amino acids.

The genes are TRBV23-1 and TRBJ1-5; a possible D gene is TRBD1 (5 bases). TRBV23-1 is labeled an ORF, and its function is uncertain. The CDR3 extends over 16 amino acids. The V gene lost 4 bases and the J gene lost 6 bases, with 19 bases spanning the gap. The CDR3 sequence: CASSLRRTLLIQPQHF. CDR3 DNA: TGCGCCAGCAGTCTCCGCCGGACACTGCTCATTCAGCCCCAGCATTTT.

This clone was observed a few times. This rearrangement joins TRBV2 to TRBJ2-1, with a weak D call TRBD2 (6 bases). Trimming removed 5 bases at V and 4 bases at J, with 15 bases between. Per the germline V gene, CDR1 is SNHLY and CDR2 is FYNNEI. The CDR3 totals 15 residues. The CDR3 loop is CASSSGLPEYNEQFF. As DNA, the CDR3 is TGTGCCAGCAGTTCGGGACTTCCTGAGTACAATGAGCAGTTCTTC.

This clone was found a few times. The rearrangement links TRBV30 to TRBJ2-5, with TRBD2 identical over 10 bases. The CDR3 contains 14 residues. Germline loops: CDR1 GTSNPN, CDR2 SVGIG (reference sequence). With V trimmed by 7 bases and J by 5 bases, 10 bases remained unmatched. The CDR3: CAFRPGLASETQYF. The DNA for the CDR3 is TGTGCCTTTCGACCGGGACTAGCGTCGGAGACCCAGTACTTC.

The gene calls are TRBV27 and TRBJ2-7; D gene unclear. CDR3 size: 14 residues. V was shortened by 2 bases and J by 4 bases, with 12 bases between the two germline ends. Germline V lookup: CDR1 MNHEY, CDR2 SMNVEV (reference sequence). This CDR3 is CASSLDLYTYEQYF. Here the CDR3 DNA reads TGTGCCAGCAGTTTAGACCTCTATACTTACGAGCAGTACTTC.

This clone was detected ten times or more. The chain joins TRBV4-1 to TRBJ2-1, with 8 bases aligning to TRBD2. Germline trimming cut 1 base from V and 0 bases from J; bases unmatched to any gene: 2. Germline V gene data show CDR1 as MGHRA and CDR2 as YSYEKL. The CDR3 extends over 16 amino acids. As DNA, the CDR3 is TGCGCCAGCAGCCAAGTCACTAGCGGCTCCTACAATGAGCAGTTCTTC. This codes for CASSQVTSGSYNEQFF.

This rearrangement joins TRBV18 to TRBJ2-7, with 7 bases aligning to TRBD1. The CDR3 has 13 residues. The trim removed 3 bases at V and 7 bases at J, leaving 6 bases unmatched. The germline V gene has CDR1 KGHSH and CDR2 LQKENI. The CDR3 is CASSPKGAQEQYF. DNA for the CDR3: TGTGCCAGCTCACCTAAGGGGGCGCAGGAGCAGTACTTC. Supplemented by reference TRBV18 and TRBJ2-7, the full variable domain reads NAGVMQNPRHLVRRRGQEARLRCSPMKGHSHVYWYRQLPEEGLKFMVYLQKENIIDESGMPKERFSAEFPKEGPSILRIQQVVRGDSAAYFCASSPKGAQEQYFGPGTRLTVT.

In its sample, this clone was seen a few times. The chain recombines TRBV7-8 with TRBJ2-1; D may be TRBD2 (5 bases). The V end lost 2 bases, the J end lost 13 bases, and 12 bases lay between the germline ends. The CDR3 totals 12 residues. Germline CDR1 SGHVS, CDR2 FQNEAQ. CDR3 DNA: TGTGCCAGCAGCTTAAACCGGGGTTCACAGTTCTTC. Its protein is CASSLNRGSQFF.

This clone was counted a few times. Additional DNA sequences in this sample encode the identical CDR3. The rearrangement uses TRBV7-3 and TRBJ2-1; 9 bases map to TRBD2. The CDR3 runs to 14 residues. V lost 3 bases and J lost 4; bases outside the gene matches: 1. The germline V gene encodes CDR1 SGHTA and CDR2 FQGTGA. The CDR3: CASSLTSGYNEQFF. The CDR3 DNA reads as TGTGCCAGCAGCTTGACTAGCGGTTACAATGAGCAGTTCTTC.